The T cell receptor beta chain under discussion was sequenced for a study of cytomegalovirus exposure and HLA in healthy donors. Whole-study findings and limits: Among the CMV-associated chains, three were confirmed in vitro as specific for CMV antigens.

PCR used 60 Vbeta primers and 13 Jbeta primers. Sequenced by immunoSEQ multiplex PCR; TCRdb stores in-frame clones only, minus some. The table shows about 250,000 clones, with about 93% occurring only once. Turning to this clone: Its matching antigen is unknown. At one of its ends the junction is not consistent with the germline gene, which may arise from a read error.

This CDR3 comprises 16 residues. Per the germline V gene, CDR1 is SGHNT and CDR2 is YYREEE (reference sequence). Sequenced: PBMCs. The clonotype originates from a girl between 2 and 10 years old in good health and CMV-seronegative. This chain joins TRBV5-4 and TRBJ2-5, with TRBD2 matching over 14 bases. The CDR3 DNA reads as TGTGCCAACAGCTCGACTAGCGGGGGGGCCGGGGAGACCCAGTACTTC. Its protein product is CANSSTSGGAGETQYF.